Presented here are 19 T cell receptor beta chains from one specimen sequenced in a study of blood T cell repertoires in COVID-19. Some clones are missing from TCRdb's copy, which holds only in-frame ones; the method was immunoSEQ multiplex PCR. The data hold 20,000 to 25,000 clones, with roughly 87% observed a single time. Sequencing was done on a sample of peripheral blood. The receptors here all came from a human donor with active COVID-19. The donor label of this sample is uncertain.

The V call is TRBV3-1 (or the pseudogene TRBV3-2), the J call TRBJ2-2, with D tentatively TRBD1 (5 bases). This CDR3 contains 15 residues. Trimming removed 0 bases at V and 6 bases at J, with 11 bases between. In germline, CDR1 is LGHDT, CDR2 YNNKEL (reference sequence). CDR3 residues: CASSQDYRLAGELFF. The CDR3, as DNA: TGTGCCAGCAGCCAAGATTACAGGTTGGCCGGGGAGCTGTTTTTT.

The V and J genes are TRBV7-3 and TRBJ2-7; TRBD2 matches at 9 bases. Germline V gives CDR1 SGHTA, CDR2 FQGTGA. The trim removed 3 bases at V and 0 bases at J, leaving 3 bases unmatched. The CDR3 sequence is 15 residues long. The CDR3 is CASSLERGASYEQYF. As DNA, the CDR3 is TGTGCCAGCAGCTTGGAGCGGGGGGCCTCCTACGAGCAGTACTTC.

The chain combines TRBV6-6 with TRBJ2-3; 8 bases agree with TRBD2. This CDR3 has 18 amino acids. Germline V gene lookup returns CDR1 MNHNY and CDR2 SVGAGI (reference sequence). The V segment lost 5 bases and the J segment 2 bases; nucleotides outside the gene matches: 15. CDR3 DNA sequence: TGTGCCAGCAGTCGACAAGGACTAGCAATTCGGGCCACAGATACGCAGTATTTT. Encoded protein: CASSRQGLAIRATDTQYF.

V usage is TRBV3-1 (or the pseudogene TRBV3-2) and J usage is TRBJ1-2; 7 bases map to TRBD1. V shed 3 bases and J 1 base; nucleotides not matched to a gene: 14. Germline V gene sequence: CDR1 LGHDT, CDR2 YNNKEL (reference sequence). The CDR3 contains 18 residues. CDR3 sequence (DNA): TGTGCCAGCAGCCAGTCCACAGGGGCCCCAAACCTTAACTATGGCTACACCTTC. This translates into CASSQSTGAPNLNYGYTF.

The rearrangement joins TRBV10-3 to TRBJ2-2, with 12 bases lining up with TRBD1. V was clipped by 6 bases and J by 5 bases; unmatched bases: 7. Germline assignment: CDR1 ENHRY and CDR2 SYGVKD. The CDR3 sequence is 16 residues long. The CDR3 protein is CAIRPGQGAMTGELFF. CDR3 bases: TGTGCCATCAGACCGGGACAGGGGGCGATGACCGGGGAGCTGTTTTTT.

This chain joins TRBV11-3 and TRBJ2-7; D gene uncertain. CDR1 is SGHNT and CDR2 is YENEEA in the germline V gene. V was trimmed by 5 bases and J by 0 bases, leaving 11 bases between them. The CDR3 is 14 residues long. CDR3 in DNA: TGTGCCAGCAGCCCAGGCCCCAGCTCCTACGAGCAGTACTTC. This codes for CASSPGPSSYEQYF.

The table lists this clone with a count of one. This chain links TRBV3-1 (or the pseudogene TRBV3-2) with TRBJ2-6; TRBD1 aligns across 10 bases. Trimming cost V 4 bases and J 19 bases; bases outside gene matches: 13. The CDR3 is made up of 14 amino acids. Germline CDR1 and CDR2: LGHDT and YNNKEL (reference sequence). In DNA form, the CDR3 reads TGTGCCAGCAGCCCCGGGACAGGGGAAATACCCTTTACTTTC. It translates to CASSPGTGEIPFTF.

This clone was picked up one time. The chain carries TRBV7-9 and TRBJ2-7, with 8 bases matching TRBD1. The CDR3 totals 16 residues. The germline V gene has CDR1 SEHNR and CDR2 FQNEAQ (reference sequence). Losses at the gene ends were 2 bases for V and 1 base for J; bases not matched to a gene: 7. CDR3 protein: CASSLSQGVVSYEQYF. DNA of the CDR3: TGTGCCAGCAGCTTATCACAGGGGGTTGTATCCTACGAGCAGTACTTC.

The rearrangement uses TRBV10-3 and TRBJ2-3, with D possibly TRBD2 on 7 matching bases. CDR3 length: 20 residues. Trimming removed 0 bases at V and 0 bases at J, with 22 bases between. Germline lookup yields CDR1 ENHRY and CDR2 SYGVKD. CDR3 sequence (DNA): TGTGCCATCAGTGAGTCGAGGTGGGGGGCTAGCGGACCTAGCACAGATACGCAGTATTTT. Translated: CAISESRWGASGPSTDTQYF.

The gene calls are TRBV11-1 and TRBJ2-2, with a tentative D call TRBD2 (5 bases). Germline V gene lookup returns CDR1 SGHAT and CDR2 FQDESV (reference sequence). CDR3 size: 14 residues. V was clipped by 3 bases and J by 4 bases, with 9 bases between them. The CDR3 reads CASSLGRITGELFF. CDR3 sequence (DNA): TGTGCCAGCAGCTTGGGGAGAATCACCGGGGAGCTGTTTTTT.

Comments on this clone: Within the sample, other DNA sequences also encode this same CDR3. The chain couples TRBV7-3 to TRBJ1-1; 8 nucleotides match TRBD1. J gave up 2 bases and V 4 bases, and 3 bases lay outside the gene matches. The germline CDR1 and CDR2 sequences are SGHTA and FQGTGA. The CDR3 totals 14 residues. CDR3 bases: TGTGCCAGCAGCTCGACAGGGGTCAACACTGAAGCTTTCTTT. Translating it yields CASSSTGVNTEAFF.

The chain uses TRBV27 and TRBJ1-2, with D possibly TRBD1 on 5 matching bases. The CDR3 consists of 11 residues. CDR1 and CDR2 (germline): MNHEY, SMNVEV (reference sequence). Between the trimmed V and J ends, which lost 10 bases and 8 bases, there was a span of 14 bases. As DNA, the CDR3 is TGTGCCACCACCGGGGGGTCCGGCTACACCTTC. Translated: CATTGGSGYTF.

CDR3 DNA: TGCGCCAGCAGCTTGGGGACTTACAATGAGCAGTTCTTC. Its translation: CASSLGTYNEQFF. V is TRBV5-1 and J is TRBJ2-1; possibly TRBD2 for D (5 bases). Germline loops: CDR1 SGHRS, CDR2 YFSETQ. The CDR3 covers 13 residues. V lost 0 bases, J lost 4 bases, and 5 bases lay in between.

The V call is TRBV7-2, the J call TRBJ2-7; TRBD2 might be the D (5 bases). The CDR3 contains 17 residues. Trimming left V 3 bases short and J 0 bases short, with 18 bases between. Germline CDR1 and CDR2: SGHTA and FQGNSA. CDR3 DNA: TGTGCCAGCAGCTTTAGAGGAGGTAGACTTGGCTCCTACGAGCAGTACTTC. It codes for CASSFRGGRLGSYEQYF.

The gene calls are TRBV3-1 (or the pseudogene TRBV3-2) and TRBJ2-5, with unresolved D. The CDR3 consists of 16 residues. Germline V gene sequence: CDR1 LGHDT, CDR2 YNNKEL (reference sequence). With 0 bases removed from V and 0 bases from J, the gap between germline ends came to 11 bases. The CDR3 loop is CASSQDRTDDQETQYF. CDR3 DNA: TGTGCCAGCAGCCAAGATCGTACAGACGACCAAGAGACCCAGTACTTC.

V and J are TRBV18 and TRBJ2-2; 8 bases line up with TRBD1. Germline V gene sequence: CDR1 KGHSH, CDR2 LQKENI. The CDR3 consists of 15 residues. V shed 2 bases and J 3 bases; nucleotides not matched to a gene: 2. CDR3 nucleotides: TGTGCCAGCTCACCATCAGGGGGCGACACCGGGGAGCTGTTTTTT. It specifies CASSPSGGDTGELFF.

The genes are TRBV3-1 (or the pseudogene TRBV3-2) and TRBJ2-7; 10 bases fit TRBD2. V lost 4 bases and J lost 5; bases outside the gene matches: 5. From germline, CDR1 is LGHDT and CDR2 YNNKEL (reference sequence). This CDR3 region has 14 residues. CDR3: CASSLSGGPNEQYF. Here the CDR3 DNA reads TGTGCCAGCAGCCTTAGCGGGGGGCCGAACGAGCAGTACTTC.

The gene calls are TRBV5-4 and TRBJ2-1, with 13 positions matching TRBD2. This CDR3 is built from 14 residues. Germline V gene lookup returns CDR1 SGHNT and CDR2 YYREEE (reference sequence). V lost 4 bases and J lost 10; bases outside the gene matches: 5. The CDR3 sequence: CASSQTSGGREQFF. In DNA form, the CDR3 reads TGTGCCAGCAGCCAGACTAGCGGGGGGAGGGAGCAGTTCTTC.

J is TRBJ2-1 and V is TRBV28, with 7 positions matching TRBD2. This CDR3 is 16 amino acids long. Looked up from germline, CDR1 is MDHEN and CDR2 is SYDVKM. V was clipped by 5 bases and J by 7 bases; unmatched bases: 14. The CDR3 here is CASSTRAGRRGNEQFF. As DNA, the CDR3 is TGTGCCAGCAGTACCCGAGCGGGACGAAGAGGTAATGAGCAGTTCTTC.